Listed here are 16 T cell receptor beta chains from one sample, sequenced in a study of beta chain features in type 1 diabetes. No antigen has been assigned to these receptors. Every bit of the isolated RNA underwent reverse transcription, so sequencing read expressed TCRB transcripts. Clones were read by immunoSEQ multiplex PCR, and TCRdb kept only the in-frame ones, dropping some. The sample shows approximately 250,000 clones, under 20% of them seen only once. Whole-study results and caveats: Among all four CD4+ subsets, Type 1 diabetes patients had TCRB CDR3s that were moderately but significantly shorter.

Sequenced material: naive CD4+ T cells from blood. Receptors were obtained from a man aged 25 to 45 with type 1 diabetes.

Only a few counts were recorded for this clone. This chain uses TRBV29-1 with TRBJ1-1, with TRBD1 matching 11 bases. Germline CDR1 SQVTM, CDR2 ANQGSEA. V lost 6 bases and J lost 6; bases outside the gene matches: 6. The CDR3 covers 13 residues. The CDR3 sequence is CSVRTGGFPEAFF. The CDR3 region has the DNA TGCAGCGTCAGGACAGGGGGCTTCCCTGAAGCTTTCTTT.

This chain connects TRBV10-3 to TRBJ2-7; 8 bases match TRBD1. V lost 10 bases, J lost 5 bases, and 10 bases stayed unmatched. Per the germline V gene, CDR1 is ENHRY and CDR2 is SYGVKD. The CDR3 length is 13 residues. Here the CDR3 reads CATATGEMDEQYF. CDR3 nucleotides: TGTGCCACCGCGACAGGGGAGATGGACGAGCAGTACTTC.

This clone was seen a few times. This chain uses TRBV7-9 with TRBJ2-3; unclear D gene. Trimming stripped 2 bases from V and 6 bases from J, with 9 bases between. The CDR3 has 13 amino acids. Germline lookup yields CDR1 SEHNR and CDR2 FQNEAQ (reference sequence). CDR3 in amino acids: CASSLRRSDTQYF. CDR3 nucleotide sequence: TGTGCCAGCAGCTTAAGACGGTCCGATACGCAGTATTTT.

The DNA of the CDR3 is TGTGCCTGGAGTTTCGGCGGGAGAACCTACAATGAGCAGTTCTTC. It encodes CAWSFGGRTYNEQFF. V gene TRBV30 combines with J gene TRBJ2-1, with 7 positions matching TRBD2. J gave up 2 bases and V 2 bases, and 6 bases lay outside the gene matches. Germline-derived CDR1 and CDR2 are GTSNPN and SVGIG (reference sequence). The CDR3 length is 15 residues.

V usage is TRBV30 and J usage is TRBJ2-5; D is unclear. Germline V CDR1 and CDR2: GTSNPN, SVGIG (reference sequence). The CDR3 extends over 12 amino acids. The ends were cut back, 4 bases at V and 5 bases at J, with 11 bases in the middle. CDR3 sequence: CAWTSDGETQYF. In DNA, the CDR3 is TGTGCCTGGACTTCCGACGGGGAGACCCAGTACTTC. Full variable domain (rest looked up from reference TRBV30 and TRBJ2-5): SQTIHQWPATLVQPVGSPLSLECTVEGTSNPNLYWYRQAAGRGLQLLFYSVGIGQISSEVPQNLSASRPQDRQFILSSKKLLLSDSGFYLCAWTSDGETQYFGPGTRLLVL.

This clone has a handful of counts. The chain recombines TRBV19 with TRBJ2-1, with TRBD2 identical over 11 bases. In germline, CDR1 is LNHDA, CDR2 SQIVND (reference sequence). CDR3 length: 17 amino acids. V lost 2 bases and J lost 6; bases outside the gene matches: 9. The CDR3 here is CASSISSGTSGINEQFF. In DNA, the CDR3 is TGTGCCAGTAGTATATCCTCCGGGACTAGCGGAATCAATGAGCAGTTCTTC.

This clone appeared a single time. The chain combines TRBV27 with TRBJ1-3; D is ambiguous. This CDR3 comprises 13 residues. Trimming pared 5 bases from V and 2 bases from J, leaving 7 bases between. CDR1 and CDR2 from the germline V gene are MNHEY and SMNVEV (reference sequence). The CDR3 sequence is CASSGTAGNTIYF. The CDR3 bases are TGTGCCAGCAGTGGAACAGCTGGAAACACCATATATTTT.

This chain links TRBV7-2 with TRBJ2-3, with D hard to call. From germline, CDR1 is SGHTA and CDR2 FQGNSA. The CDR3 consists of 13 residues. The V and J ends lost 2 bases and 1 base respectively, with 4 bases between them. CDR3 DNA: TGTGCCAGCAGCTTATTCGGCACAGATACGCAGTATTTT. Amino acids: CASSLFGTDTQYF.

This clone was observed a few times. The rearrangement joins TRBV29-1 to TRBJ2-1; 7 bases line up with TRBD2. Germline V CDR1 and CDR2: SQVTM, ANQGSEA. CDR3 length equals 15 residues. V lost 6 bases, J lost 0 bases, and 8 bases stayed unmatched. CDR3 protein: CSVAGVRSSYNEQFF. In DNA form, the CDR3 reads TGCAGCGTCGCGGGGGTGAGGAGCTCCTACAATGAGCAGTTCTTC.

This clone came up a few times. CDR3 nucleotide sequence: TGCGCCAGCAGCTTGGGAGTAGCGGGAGCGAACGAGCAGTACTTC. The encoded protein is CASSLGVAGANEQYF. The genes are TRBV5-1 and TRBJ2-7; TRBD2 aligns across 9 bases. Germline loops: CDR1 SGHRS, CDR2 YFSETQ. The CDR3 runs to 15 residues. Trimming removed 0 bases from V and 5 bases from J; junction bases left unmatched: 6.

This chain connects TRBV29-1 to TRBJ1-1, with TRBD1 as a possible D gene (5 bases). Germline loops: CDR1 SQVTM, CDR2 ANQGSEA. V lost 5 bases and J 3 bases, leaving 13 bases between the germline ends. The CDR3 contains 13 residues. The CDR3 DNA follows: TGCAGCGTTCACCAACAGGAGTACACTGAAGCTTTCTTT. Protein: CSVHQQEYTEAFF.

This clone was seen only a few times. The rearrangement uses TRBV9 and TRBJ2-1, with TRBD2 matching 11 bases. The CDR3 totals 15 residues. J was trimmed by 4 bases and V by 3 bases; bases with no gene match: 3. The germline gives CDR1 SGDLS, CDR2 YYNGEE. CDR3 DNA sequence: TGTGCCAGCAGCGCCCTAGCGGGAGGATACAATGAGCAGTTCTTC. Its translation: CASSALAGGYNEQFF.

This clone came up a few times. The rearrangement joins TRBV7-9 to TRBJ2-4; D is perhaps TRBD2 (5 bases). The length of the CDR3 is 12 residues. V lost 3 bases, J lost 13 bases, and 13 bases lay in between. Germline lookup yields CDR1 SEHNR and CDR2 FQNEAQ (reference sequence). The CDR3 bases are TGTGCCAGCAGCTTGGAAGGCAGACTACAGTACTTC. It yields the protein CASSLEGRLQYF. Full variable domain (rest looked up from reference TRBV7-9 and TRBJ2-4): DTGVSQNPRHKITKRGQNVTFRCDPISEHNRLYWYRQTLGQGPEFLTYFQNEAQLEKSRLLSDRFSAERPKGSFSTLEIQRTEQGDSAMYLCASSLEGRLQYFGAGTRLSVL.

The rearrangement joins TRBV7-2 to TRBJ2-3; 10 nucleotides align to TRBD2. Germline CDR1 reads SGHTA; CDR2 reads FQGNSA. The junction had 10 bases not matched to a gene; V was cut back by 6 bases and J by 4 bases. The CDR3 totals 16 residues. CDR3 coding DNA: TGTGCCAGCAGTCCTCATAGCGGGAGGAGCGCAGATACGCAGTATTTT. Its protein product is CASSPHSGRSADTQYF.

The sample holds a few counts of this clone. V usage is TRBV29-1 and J usage is TRBJ1-1; TRBD1 agrees at 12 bases. This CDR3 is 16 amino acids long. The trim removed 4 bases at V and 1 base at J, leaving 7 bases unmatched. Germline CDR1 SQVTM, CDR2 ANQGSEA. DNA of the CDR3: TGCAGCGTTGGAAGCGGGACAGGGGGCCCGAACACTGAAGCTTTCTTT. This encodes CSVGSGTGGPNTEAFF.

This clone was detected a few times. The genes are TRBV4-2 and TRBJ1-2; a possible D gene is TRBD1 (5 bases). The V end was cut by 1 base, the J end by 7 bases, with 13 bases between. This CDR3 is built from 14 residues. Germline CDR1 is LGHNA and CDR2 is YNFKEQ. The CDR3 region is CASSQAGQAAGYTF. DNA of the CDR3: TGTGCCAGCAGCCAAGCGGGGCAGGCGGCTGGCTACACCTTC.